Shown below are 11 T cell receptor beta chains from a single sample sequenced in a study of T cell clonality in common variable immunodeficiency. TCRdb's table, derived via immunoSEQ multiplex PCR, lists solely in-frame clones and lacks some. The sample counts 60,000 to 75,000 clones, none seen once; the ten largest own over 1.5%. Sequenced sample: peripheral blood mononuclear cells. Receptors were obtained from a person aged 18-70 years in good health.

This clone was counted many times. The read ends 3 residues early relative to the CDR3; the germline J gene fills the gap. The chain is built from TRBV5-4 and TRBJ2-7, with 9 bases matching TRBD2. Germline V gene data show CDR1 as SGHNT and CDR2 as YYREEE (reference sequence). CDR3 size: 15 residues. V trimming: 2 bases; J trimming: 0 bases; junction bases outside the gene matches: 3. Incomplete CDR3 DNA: TGTGCCAGCAGCTTAGCTAGCGGGAACTCCTACGAG. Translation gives CASSLASGNSYE. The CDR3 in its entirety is CASSLASGNSYEQYF.

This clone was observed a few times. The chain's CDR3 is CASSSKGSRTSGSLNEQYF. The part of the CDR3 DNA that was read is TGTGCCAGCAGCTCAAAGGGTTCCCGGACTAGCGGGAGTCTGAACGAG. V and J are TRBV7-1 and TRBJ2-7; 13 bases map to TRBD2. The read ends 3 residues shy of where the CDR3 ends; the end is completed using the germline J gene. TRBV7-1 is noted as an ORF with a role that remains uncertain. V lost 2 bases and J lost 5; bases outside the gene matches: 15. The CDR3 totals 19 residues.

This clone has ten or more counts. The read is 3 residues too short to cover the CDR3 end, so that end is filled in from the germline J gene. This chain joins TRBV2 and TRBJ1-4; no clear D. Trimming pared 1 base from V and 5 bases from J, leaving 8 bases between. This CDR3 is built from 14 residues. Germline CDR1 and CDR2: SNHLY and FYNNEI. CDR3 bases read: TGTGCCAGCAGTGAAGGCAGGCTGAATGAAAAA. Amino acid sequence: CASSEGRLNEK. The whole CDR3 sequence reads CASSEGRLNEKLFF.

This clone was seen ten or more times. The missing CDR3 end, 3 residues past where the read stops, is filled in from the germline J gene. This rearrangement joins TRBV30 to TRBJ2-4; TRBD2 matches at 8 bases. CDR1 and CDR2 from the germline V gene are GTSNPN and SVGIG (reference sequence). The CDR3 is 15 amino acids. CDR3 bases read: TGTGCCTGGAGTCCAGGGTTACCGGGACTAGGGACT. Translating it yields CAWSPGLPGLGT. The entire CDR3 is CAWSPGLPGLGTQYF. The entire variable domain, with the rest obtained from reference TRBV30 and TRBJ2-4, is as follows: SQTIHQWPATLVQPVGSPLSLECTVEGTSNPNLYWYRQAAGRGLQLLFYSVGIGQISSEVPQNLSASRPQDRQFILSSKKLLLSDSGFYLCAWSPGLPGLGTQYFGAGTRLSVL.

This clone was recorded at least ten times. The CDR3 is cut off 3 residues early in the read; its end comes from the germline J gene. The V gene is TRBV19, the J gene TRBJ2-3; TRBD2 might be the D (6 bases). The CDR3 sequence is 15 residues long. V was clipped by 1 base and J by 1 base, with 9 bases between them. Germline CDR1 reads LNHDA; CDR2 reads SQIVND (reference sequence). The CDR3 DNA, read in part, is TGTGCCAGTAGTATAGTGGGGGGACGCACAGATACG. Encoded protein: CASSIVGGRTDT. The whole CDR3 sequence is CASSIVGGRTDTQYF.

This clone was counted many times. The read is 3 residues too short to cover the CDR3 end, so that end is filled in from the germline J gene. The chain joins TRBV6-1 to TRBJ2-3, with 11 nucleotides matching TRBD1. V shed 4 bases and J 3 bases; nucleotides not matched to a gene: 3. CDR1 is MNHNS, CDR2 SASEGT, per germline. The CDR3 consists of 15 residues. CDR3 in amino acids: CASSGTGGSTDTQYF. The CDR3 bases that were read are TGTGCCAGCAGTGGGACAGGGGGCTCGACAGATACG.

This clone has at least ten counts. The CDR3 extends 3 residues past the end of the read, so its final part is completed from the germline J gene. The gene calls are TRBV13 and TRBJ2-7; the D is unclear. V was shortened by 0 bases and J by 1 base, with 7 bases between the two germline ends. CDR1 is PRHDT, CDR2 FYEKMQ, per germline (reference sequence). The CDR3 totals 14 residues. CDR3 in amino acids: CASSLGVQSYEQYF. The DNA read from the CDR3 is TGTGCCAGCAGCTTAGGGGTCCAGTCCTACGAG.

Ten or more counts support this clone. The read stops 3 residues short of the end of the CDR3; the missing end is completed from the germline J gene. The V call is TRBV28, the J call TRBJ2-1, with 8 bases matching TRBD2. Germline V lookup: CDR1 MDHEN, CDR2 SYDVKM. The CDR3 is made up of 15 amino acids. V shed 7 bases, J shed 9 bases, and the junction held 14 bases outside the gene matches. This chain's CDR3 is CASTPQRAGVSEQFF. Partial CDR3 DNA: TGTGCCAGCACCCCCCAGCGAGCGGGAGTGAGTGAG.

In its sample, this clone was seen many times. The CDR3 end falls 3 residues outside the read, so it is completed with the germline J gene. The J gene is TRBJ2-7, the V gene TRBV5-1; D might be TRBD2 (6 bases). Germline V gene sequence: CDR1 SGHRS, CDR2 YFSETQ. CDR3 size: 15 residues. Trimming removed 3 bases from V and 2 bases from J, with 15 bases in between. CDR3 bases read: TGCGCCAGCAGCTCCTCTAGCGATGGAACCTACGAG. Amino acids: CASSSSSDGTYE. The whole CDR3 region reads CASSSSSDGTYEQYF. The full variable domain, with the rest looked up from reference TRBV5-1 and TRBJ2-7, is KAGVTQTPRYLIKTRGQQVTLSCSPISGHRSVSWYQQTPGQGLQFLFEYFSETQRNKGNFPGRFSGRQFSNSRSEMNVSTLELGDSALYLCASSSSSDGTYEQYFGPGTRLTVT.

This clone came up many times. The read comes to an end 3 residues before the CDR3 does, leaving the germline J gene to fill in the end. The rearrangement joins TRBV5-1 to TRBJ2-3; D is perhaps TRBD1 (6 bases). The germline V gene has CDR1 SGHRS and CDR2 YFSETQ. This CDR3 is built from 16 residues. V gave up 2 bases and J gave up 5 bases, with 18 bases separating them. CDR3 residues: CASSFWGRLREDTQYF. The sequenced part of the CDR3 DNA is TGCGCCAGCAGCTTTTGGGGGCGCCTTCGGGAAGATACG.

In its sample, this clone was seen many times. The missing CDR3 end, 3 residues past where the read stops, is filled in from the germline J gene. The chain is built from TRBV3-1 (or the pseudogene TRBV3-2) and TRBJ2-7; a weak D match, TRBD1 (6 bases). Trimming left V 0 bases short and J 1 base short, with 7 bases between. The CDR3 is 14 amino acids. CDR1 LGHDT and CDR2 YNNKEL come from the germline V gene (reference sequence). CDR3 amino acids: CASSQERGSYEQYF. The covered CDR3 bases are TGTGCCAGCAGCCAAGAGAGGGGGTCCTACGAG.